The next 5 T cell receptor beta chains were all read from a single sample in a study of OX40 agonist ivuxolimab in advanced cancers. Produced via immunoSEQ multiplex PCR; TCRdb's table is partial and in-frame only. The table shows tens of thousands of clones, with 80% to 90% occurring only once. Sequences were derived from CD4+ or CD8+ T cells sorted from blood, sampled in a trial of the OX40 agonist ivuxolimab. Every receptor here comes from an adult with an advanced solid tumor such as melanoma, head and neck, liver or kidney cancer.

This chain connects TRBV7-2 to TRBJ1-6; 9 bases map to TRBD1. The V gene end was trimmed by 5 bases and the J gene end by 7 bases; junction bases not matched to a gene: 6. Germline CDR1 SGHTA, CDR2 FQGNSA. The CDR3 has 15 residues. The DNA for the CDR3 is TGTGCCAGCAGCCCCTCCGGGACAGGGAATTCACCCCTCCACTTT. This encodes CASSPSGTGNSPLHF.

The V and J genes are TRBV7-6 and TRBJ2-5; 10 nucleotides match TRBD2. CDR1 is SGHVS, CDR2 FNYEAQ, per germline. The J segment lost 1 base and the V segment lost 5 bases, leaving 10 bases of the junction unmatched. The CDR3 is 17 residues long. The CDR3 coding sequence is TGTGCCAGCAGCCGCCCCCTAGCGGGGGTCATCCAAGAGACCCAGTACTTC. This codes for CASSRPLAGVIQETQYF.

J is TRBJ2-5 and V is TRBV7-2, with D hard to call. Germline V CDR1 and CDR2: SGHTA, FQGNSA. CDR3 size: 15 residues. Trimming pared 5 bases from V and 2 bases from J, leaving 15 bases between. CDR3 in amino acids: CASSRLGMTQETQYF. In DNA, the CDR3 is TGTGCCAGCAGCAGGTTGGGGATGACACAAGAGACCCAGTACTTC.

This chain links TRBV7-6 with TRBJ1-1; maybe TRBD1 (6 bases). Trimming took 4 bases from V and 9 from J, leaving 12 bases between them. The CDR3 contains 12 residues. CDR1 is SGHVS, CDR2 FNYEAQ, per germline. Here the CDR3 DNA reads TGTGCCAGCAGCTCAGAGAGGGGGAAAGCTTTCTTT. It translates to CASSSERGKAFF.

The rearrangement joins TRBV7-9 to TRBJ2-1, with D perhaps given as TRBD1 or TRBD2 (5 bases each). Trimming removed 5 bases at V and 8 bases at J, with 16 bases between. CDR3 length: 14 amino acids. Germline assignment: CDR1 SEHNR and CDR2 FQNEAQ (reference sequence). DNA for the CDR3: TGTGCCAGCAGCAAGGGCCCGAAGGGACATGAGCAGTTCTTC. This translates into CASSKGPKGHEQFF.